The present T cell receptor beta chain was sequenced within a study of blood T cell repertoires in COVID-19. Sequencing was performed with immunoSEQ multiplex PCR; in TCRdb, only in-frame clones are kept and a portion is missing. Of roughly 180,000 clones in the sample, approximately 88% were seen once. What was sequenced was peripheral blood. This TCR was sampled from a woman in her forties with COVID-19, enrolled during active disease.

The CDR3 region has the DNA TGTGCCAGCTCACCGCAGTCTAGCCCCACAGATACGCAGTATTTT. Amino acids: CASSPQSSPTDTQYF. This rearrangement joins TRBV18 to TRBJ2-3, with D maybe TRBD2 (5 bases). Germline assignment: CDR1 KGHSH and CDR2 LQKENI. The CDR3 totals 15 residues. The V end was cut by 3 bases, the J end by 2 bases, with 12 bases between.